The 6 T cell receptor beta chains reported below all come from one sample, sequenced in a study of T cell changes during pregnancy in multiple sclerosis (dated by TCRdb to about 2019). The library relied on the immunoSEQ multiplex PCR assay. The table was pulled from immuneACCESS by TCRdb, which kept in-frame rearrangements only. Such tables lose some clones; where checked, under half of the loss comes from unresolved V genes, and the rest has no known cause. The sample includes some 48,000 clones, with 75% to 90% observed a single time. The top ten clones comprise just over 8% of the sample. The sample consisted of CD8+ T cells from peripheral blood mononuclear cells, taken in the second trimester of pregnancy. Receptors were obtained from a female donor with multiple sclerosis, enrolled in a pregnancy study.

The rearrangement joins TRBV7-8 to TRBJ2-7; tentative D call: TRBD1 (5 bases). V was clipped by 4 bases and J by 6 bases, with 13 bases between them. Per the germline V gene, CDR1 is SGHVS and CDR2 is FQNEAQ. The CDR3 is 13 amino acids. The CDR3 spells CASSSSLRVEQYF. CDR3 nucleotide sequence: TGTGCCAGCAGCTCCAGCCTCAGGGTCGAGCAGTACTTC.

The J gene is TRBJ2-7, the V gene TRBV6-1; a weak D match, TRBD1 (6 bases). CDR3 length: 14 amino acids. Looked up from germline, CDR1 is MNHNS and CDR2 is SASEGT. Trimming pared 6 bases from V and 3 bases from J, leaving 15 bases between. CDR3 in amino acids: CASRGASGYYEQYF. CDR3 coding DNA: TGTGCCAGCAGGGGGGCTTCGGGTTACTACGAGCAGTACTTC.

V usage is TRBV11-2 and J usage is TRBJ2-7; TRBD1 matches at 9 bases. The CDR3 is made up of 16 amino acids. CDR1 is SGHAT, CDR2 FQNNGV, per germline. The V segment lost 1 base and the J segment 3 bases; nucleotides outside the gene matches: 7. DNA of the CDR3: TGTGCCAGCAGCTTAGCAGGGACAGGGTTTAACTACGAGCAGTACTTC. This encodes CASSLAGTGFNYEQYF.

This clone was seen just once. The rearrangement links TRBV19 to TRBJ2-5; D is perhaps TRBD2 (5 bases). Looked up from germline, CDR1 is LNHDA and CDR2 is SQIVND (reference sequence). The length of the CDR3 is 13 residues. V was clipped by 5 bases and J by 4 bases, with 11 bases between them. In nucleotides, the CDR3 is TGTGCCAGTAGTCAGCCGGCGGGAGAGACCCAGTACTTC. As protein: CASSQPAGETQYF.

The rearrangement joins TRBV25-1 to TRBJ2-5, with D perhaps matching TRBD2 (5 bases). The V end lost 4 bases, the J end lost 5 bases, and 17 bases lay between the germline ends. The CDR3 loop spans 15 amino acids. Germline lookup yields CDR1 MGHDK and CDR2 SYGVNS. The CDR3 DNA sequence: TGTGCCAGCAGTGGCCGCACAGCGGTGTGGGAGACCCAGTACTTC. Translated: CASSGRTAVWETQYF.

The gene calls are TRBV19 and TRBJ1-2; D is perhaps TRBD1 (6 bases). Germline V gene sequence: CDR1 LNHDA, CDR2 SQIVND (reference sequence). V lost 1 base and J lost 10, with 16 bases in between. This CDR3 contains 14 residues. The CDR3 spells CASSIGRLQGDYTF. CDR3 sequence (DNA): TGTGCCAGTAGTATAGGCCGACTACAGGGCGACTACACCTTC. The full variable domain, completed using reference TRBV19 and TRBJ1-2, is DGGITQSPKYLFRKEGQNVTLSCEQNLNHDAMYWYRQDPGQGLRLIYYSQIVNDFQKGDIAEGYSVSREKKESFPLTVTSAQKNPTAFYLCASSIGRLQGDYTFGSGTRLTVV.